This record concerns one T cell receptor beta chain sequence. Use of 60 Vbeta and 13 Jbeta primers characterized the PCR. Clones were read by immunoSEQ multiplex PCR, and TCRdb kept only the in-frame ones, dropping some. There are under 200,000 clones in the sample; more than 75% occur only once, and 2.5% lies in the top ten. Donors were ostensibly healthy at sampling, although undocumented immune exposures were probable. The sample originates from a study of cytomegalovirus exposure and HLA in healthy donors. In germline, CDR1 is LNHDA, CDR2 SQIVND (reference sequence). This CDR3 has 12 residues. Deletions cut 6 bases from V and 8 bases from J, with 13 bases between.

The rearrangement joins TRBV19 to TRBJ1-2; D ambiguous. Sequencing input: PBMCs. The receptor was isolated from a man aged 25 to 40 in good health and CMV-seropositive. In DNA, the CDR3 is TGTGCCAGTAGCTACGGGAGAGGGGGCTACACCTTC. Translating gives CASSYGRGGYTF.